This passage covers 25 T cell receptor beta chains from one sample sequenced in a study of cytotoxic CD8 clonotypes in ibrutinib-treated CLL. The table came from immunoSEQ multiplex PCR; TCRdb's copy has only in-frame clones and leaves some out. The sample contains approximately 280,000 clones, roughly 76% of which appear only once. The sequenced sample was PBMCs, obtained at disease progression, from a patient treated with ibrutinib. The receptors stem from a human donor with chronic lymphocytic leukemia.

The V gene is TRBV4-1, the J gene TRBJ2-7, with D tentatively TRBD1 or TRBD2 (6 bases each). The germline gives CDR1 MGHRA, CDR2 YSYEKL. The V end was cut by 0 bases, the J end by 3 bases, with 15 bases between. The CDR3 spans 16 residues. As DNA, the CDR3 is TGCGCCAGCAGCCAAGATCCGGGGGCGGTGGTCTACGAGCAGTACTTC. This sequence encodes CASSQDPGAVVYEQYF.

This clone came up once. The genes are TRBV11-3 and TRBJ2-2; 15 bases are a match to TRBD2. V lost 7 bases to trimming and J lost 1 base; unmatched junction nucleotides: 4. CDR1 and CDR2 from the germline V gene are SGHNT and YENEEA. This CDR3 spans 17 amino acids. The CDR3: CASTTGLAGGNTGELFF. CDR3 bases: TGTGCCAGCACCACGGGACTAGCGGGAGGGAACACCGGGGAGCTGTTTTTT.

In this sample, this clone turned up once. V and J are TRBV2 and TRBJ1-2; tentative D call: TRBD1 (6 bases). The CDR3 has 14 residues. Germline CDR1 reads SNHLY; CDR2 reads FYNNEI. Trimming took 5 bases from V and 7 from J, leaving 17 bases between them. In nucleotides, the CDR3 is TGTGCCAGCAGTACCACAGGGAAGGTGCGTGGCTACACCTTC. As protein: CASSTTGKVRGYTF.

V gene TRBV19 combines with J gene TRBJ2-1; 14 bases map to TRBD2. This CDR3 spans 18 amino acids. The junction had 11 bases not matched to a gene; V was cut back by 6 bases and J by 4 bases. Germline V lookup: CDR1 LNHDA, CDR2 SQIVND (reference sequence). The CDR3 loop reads CASSPTMTSGGAYNEQFF. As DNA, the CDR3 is TGTGCCAGTAGCCCAACAATGACTAGCGGGGGGGCTTACAATGAGCAGTTCTTC.

The CDR3 DNA follows: TGTGCCAGCAGCTCAAATTCAGGTGGCTATGGCTACACCTTC. Its translation is CASSSNSGGYGYTF. The gene calls are TRBV7-3 and TRBJ1-2; no clear D. The CDR3 has 14 amino acids. Germline V gene sequence: CDR1 SGHTA, CDR2 FQGTGA. V lost 4 bases, J lost 4 bases, and 13 bases lay in between.

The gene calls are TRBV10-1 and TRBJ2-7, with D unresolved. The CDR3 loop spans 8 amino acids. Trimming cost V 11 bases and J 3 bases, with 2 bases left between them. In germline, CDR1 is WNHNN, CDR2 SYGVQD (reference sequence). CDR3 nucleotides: TGCGCCGACTACGAGCAGTACTTC. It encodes CADYEQYF.

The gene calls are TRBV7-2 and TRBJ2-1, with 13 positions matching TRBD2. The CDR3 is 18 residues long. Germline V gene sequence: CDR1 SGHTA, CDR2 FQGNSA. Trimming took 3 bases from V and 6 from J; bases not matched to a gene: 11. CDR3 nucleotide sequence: TGTGCCAGCAGCTTCGCCGCCAGGACTAGCGGGAGTTTCAATGAGCAGTTCTTC. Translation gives CASSFAARTSGSFNEQFF.

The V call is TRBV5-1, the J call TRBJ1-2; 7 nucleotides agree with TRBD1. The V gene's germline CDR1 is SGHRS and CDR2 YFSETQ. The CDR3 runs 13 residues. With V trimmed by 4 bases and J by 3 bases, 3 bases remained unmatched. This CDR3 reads CASSVDRDYGYTF. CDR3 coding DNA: TGCGCCAGCAGCGTAGACAGGGACTATGGCTACACCTTC.

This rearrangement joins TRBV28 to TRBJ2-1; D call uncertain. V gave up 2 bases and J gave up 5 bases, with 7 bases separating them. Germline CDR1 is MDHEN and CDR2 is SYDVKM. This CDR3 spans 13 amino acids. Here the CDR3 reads CASSLGRNNEQFF. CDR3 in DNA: TGTGCCAGCAGTTTAGGTCGGAACAATGAGCAGTTCTTC.

The CDR3 region is CASSLLGQAQYF. CDR3 coding DNA: TGTGCCAGCAGTTTATTGGGACAGGCTCAGTATTTT. This sequence joins TRBV27 and TRBJ2-3; 8 nucleotides agree with TRBD1. The germline CDR1 and CDR2 sequences are MNHEY and SMNVEV (reference sequence). The CDR3 totals 12 residues. Trimming removed 1 base from V and 12 bases from J; junction bases left unmatched: 3.

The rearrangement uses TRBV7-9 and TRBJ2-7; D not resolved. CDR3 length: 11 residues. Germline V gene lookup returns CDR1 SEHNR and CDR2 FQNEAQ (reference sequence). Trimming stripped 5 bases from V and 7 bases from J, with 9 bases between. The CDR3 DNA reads TGTGCCAGCAGCGGATTGACGGAGCAGTACTTC. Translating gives CASSGLTEQYF.

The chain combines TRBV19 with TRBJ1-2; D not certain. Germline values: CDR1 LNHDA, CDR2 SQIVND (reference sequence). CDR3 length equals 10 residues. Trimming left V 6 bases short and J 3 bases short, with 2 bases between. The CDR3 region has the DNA TGTGCCAGTAGAGACTATGGCTACACCTTC. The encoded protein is CASRDYGYTF.

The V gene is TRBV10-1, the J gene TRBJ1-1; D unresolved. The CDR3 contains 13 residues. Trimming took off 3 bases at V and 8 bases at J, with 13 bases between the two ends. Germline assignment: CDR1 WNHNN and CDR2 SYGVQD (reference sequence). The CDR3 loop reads CASSDSAGREAFF. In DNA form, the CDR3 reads TGCGCCAGCAGTGATTCCGCCGGTAGGGAAGCTTTCTTT.

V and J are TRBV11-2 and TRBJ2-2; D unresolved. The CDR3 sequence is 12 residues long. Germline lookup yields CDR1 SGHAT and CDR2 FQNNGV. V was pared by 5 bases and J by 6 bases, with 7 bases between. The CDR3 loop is CASSPWAGELFF. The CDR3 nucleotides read TGTGCCAGCAGCCCGTGGGCCGGGGAGCTGTTTTTT.

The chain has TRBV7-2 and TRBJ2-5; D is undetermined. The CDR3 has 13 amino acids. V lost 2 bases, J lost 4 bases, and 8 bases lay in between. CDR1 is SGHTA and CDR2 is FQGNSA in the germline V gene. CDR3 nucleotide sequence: TGTGCCAGCAGCTTACCGGTTTCAGAGACCCAGTACTTC. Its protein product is CASSLPVSETQYF.

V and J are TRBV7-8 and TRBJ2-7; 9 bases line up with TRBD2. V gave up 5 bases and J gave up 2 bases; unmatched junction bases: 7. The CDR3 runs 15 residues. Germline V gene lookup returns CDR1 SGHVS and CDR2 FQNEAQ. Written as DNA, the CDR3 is TGTGCCAGCAGCACCCGACTAGCGGCACCCTACGAGCAGTACTTC. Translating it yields CASSTRLAAPYEQYF.

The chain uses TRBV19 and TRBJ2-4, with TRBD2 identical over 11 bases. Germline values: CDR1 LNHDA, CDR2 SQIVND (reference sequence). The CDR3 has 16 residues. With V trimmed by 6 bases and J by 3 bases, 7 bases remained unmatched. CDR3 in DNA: TGTGCCAGTAGACCTATAGCGGGAGGGAGCAAAAACATTCAGTACTTC. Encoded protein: CASRPIAGGSKNIQYF.

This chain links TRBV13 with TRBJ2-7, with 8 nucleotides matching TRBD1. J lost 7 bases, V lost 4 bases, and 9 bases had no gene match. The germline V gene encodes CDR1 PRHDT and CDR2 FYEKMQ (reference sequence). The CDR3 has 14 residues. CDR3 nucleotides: TGTGCCAGCAGCTACCGACAGGGGAGAGGGGAGCAGTACTTC. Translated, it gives CASSYRQGRGEQYF.

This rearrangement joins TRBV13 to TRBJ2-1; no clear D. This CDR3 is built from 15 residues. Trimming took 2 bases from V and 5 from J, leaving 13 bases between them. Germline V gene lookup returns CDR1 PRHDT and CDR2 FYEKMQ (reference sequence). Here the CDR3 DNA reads TGTGCCAGCAGCTTACAGAGCTCAATTCACAATGAGCAGTTCTTC. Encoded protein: CASSLQSSIHNEQFF.

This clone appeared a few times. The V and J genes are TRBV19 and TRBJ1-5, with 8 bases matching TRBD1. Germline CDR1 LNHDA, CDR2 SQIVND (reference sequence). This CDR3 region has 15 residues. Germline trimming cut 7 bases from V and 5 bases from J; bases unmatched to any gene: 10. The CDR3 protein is CASTMYPRGHQPQHF. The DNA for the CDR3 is TGTGCCAGTACCATGTATCCCAGGGGGCATCAGCCCCAGCATTTT.

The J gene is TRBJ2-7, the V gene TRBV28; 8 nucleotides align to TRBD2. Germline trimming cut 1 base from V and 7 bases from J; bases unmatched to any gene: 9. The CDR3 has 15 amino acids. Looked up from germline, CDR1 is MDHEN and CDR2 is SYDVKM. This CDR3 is CASSLLSGRSREQYF. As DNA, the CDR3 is TGTGCCAGCAGTTTATTGAGCGGGAGATCACGGGAGCAGTACTTC. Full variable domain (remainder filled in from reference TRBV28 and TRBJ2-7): DVKVTQSSRYLVKRTGEKVFLECVQDMDHENMFWYRQDPGLGLRLIYFSYDVKMKEKGDIPEGYSVSREKKERFSLILESASTNQTSMYLCASSLLSGRSREQYFGPGTRLTVT.

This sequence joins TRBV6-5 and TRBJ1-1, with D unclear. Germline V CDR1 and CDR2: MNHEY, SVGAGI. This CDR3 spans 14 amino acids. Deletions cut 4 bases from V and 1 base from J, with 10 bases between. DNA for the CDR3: TGTGCCAGCAGTTTCAGAGGCGCGAACACTGAAGCTTTCTTT. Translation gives CASSFRGANTEAFF.

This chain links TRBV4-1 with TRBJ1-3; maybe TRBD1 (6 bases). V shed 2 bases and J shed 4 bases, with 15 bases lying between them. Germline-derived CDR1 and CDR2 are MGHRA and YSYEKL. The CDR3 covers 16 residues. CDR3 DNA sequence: TGCGCCAGCAGCCAAAGGGGGAAGGATACAGGAAACACCATATATTTT. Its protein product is CASSQRGKDTGNTIYF.

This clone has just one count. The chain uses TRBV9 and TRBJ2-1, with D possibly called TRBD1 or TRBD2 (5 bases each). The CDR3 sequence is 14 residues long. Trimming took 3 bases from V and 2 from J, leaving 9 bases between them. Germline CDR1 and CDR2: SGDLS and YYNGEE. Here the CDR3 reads CASSGDPAYNEQFF. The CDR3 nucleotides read TGTGCCAGCAGCGGGGACCCAGCCTACAATGAGCAGTTCTTC.

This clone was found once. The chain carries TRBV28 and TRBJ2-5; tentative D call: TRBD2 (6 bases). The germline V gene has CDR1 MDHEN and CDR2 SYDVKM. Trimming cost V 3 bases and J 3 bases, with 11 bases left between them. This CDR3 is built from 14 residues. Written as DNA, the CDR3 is TGTGCCAGCAGTTTTAGGGCTAGCGAAGAGACCCAGTACTTC. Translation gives CASSFRASEETQYF.